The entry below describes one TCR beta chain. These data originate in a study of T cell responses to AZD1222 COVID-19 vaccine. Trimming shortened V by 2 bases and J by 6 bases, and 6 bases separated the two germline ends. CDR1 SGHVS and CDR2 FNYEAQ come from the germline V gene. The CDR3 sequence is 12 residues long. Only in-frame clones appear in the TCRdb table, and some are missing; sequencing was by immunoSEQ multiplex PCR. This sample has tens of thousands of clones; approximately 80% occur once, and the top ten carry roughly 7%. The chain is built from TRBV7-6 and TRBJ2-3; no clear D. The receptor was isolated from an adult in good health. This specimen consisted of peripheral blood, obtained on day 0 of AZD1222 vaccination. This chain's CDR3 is CASSLSLDTQYF. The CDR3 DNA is TGTGCCAGCAGCTTATCCCTGGATACGCAGTATTTT.